The following is a TCR beta chain sequence with its context. What it binds is unknown. This entry comes from a study of CXCR3-negative and CXCR3-positive naive CD8 T cells. Germline lookup yields CDR1 LGHDT and CDR2 YNNKEL (reference sequence). The CDR3 spans 14 residues. The libraries of TRB cDNA were prepared using 5' RACE with UMI labels. TCRdb reanalyzed the 5' RACE reads and collapses them to one entry per CDR3 protein, without DNA. The sample includes over 70,000 distinct CDR3 sequences. The study, taken as a whole, reports: More hydrophobic TRB CDR3s occurred in CXCR3-positive than in CXCR3-negative naive cells.

The sequenced sample was naive CXCR3+ CD8+ T cells from blood. Indicated subset: CD45RO-CCR7+CD27+CD95- naive CD8+ T cells expressing CXCR3 (TNR3+). This chain links TRBV3-1 with TRBJ2-1. The clonotype was recovered from a human donor in good health. Some clones in this sample may be carry-over from other donors' samples. This CDR3 reads CASSPGPAGNEQFF.